This T cell receptor beta chain comes out of a study of T cell responses to AZD1222 COVID-19 vaccine. Broader study findings: Without day 14 samples, only post-peak T cell repertoires were studied.

Turning to this clone: Its specificity is unknown.

The protocol was immunoSEQ multiplex PCR, while the TCRdb copy is restricted to in-frame clones and leaves out a portion. The data contain under 150,000 clones, around 90% of them singletons. The germline V gene has CDR1 MNHEY and CDR2 SVGAGI. Trimming cost V 8 bases and J 8 bases, with 18 bases left between them. The CDR3 has 14 residues. The chain links TRBV6-5 to TRBJ1-4, with a tentative D call TRBD1 (5 bases). This receptor was obtained from an adult in good health. The material sequenced was peripheral blood, taken on day 0 of AZD1222 vaccination. CDR3 sequence reads: CASGKGPGGEKLFF. Written as DNA, the CDR3 is TGTGCCAGCGGAAAGGGACCTGGGGGAGAAAAACTGTTTTTT.